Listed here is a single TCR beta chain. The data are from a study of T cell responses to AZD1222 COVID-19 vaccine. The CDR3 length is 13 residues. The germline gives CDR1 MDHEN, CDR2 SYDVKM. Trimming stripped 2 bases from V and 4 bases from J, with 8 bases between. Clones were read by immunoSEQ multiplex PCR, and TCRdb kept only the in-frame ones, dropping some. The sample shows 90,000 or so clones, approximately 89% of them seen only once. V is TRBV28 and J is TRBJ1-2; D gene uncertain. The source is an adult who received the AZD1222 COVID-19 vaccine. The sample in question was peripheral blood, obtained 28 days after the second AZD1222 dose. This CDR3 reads CASSLGGLYGYTF. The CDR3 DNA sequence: TGTGCCAGCAGTTTAGGAGGCCTCTATGGCTACACCTTC.